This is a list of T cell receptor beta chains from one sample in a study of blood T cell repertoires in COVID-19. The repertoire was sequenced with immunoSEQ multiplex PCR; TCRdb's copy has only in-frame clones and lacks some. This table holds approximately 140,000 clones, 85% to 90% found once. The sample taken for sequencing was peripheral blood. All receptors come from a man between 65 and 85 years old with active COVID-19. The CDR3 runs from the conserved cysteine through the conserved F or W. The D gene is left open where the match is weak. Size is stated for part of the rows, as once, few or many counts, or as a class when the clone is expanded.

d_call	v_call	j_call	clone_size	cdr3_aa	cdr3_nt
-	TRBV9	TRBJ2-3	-	CASSPPAVDTQYF	TGTGCCAGCAGCCCACCCGCGGTGGATACGCAGTATTTT
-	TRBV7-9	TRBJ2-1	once	CASSFSGSGSNEQFF	TGTGCCAGCAGCTTTAGTGGGAGTGGGAGCAATGAGCAGTTCTTC
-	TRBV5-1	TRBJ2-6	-	CASHRFSNSGANVLTF	TGCGCCAGCCACAGGTTTTCGAACTCTGGGGCCAACGTCCTGACTTTC
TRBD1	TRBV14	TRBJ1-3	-	CASSQFRQGLGNTIYF	TGTGCCAGCAGCCAATTCCGACAGGGCCTCGGAAACACCATATATTTT
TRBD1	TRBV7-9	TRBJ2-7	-	CASSPRTGGYEQYF	TGTGCCAGCAGCCCACGGACAGGGGGCTACGAGCAGTACTTC
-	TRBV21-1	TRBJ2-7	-	CASLQGGLAGGPSEQYF	TGTGCCAGCCTACAGGGGGGGCTAGCGGGAGGGCCTAGCGAGCAGTACTTC
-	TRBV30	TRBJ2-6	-	CAWSVPWGRGGANVLTF	TGTGCCTGGAGTGTACCGTGGGGTAGGGGTGGGGCCAACGTCCTGACTTTC
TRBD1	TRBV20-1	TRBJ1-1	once	CSAPDRAEAFF	TGCAGTGCCCCGGACAGGGCGGAAGCTTTCTTT
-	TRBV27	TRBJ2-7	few	CASLFDLSGEQYF	TGTGCCAGCCTATTCGACCTCAGCGGGGAGCAGTACTTC
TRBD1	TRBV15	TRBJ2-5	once	CATSTGGIRETQYF	TGTGCCACCAGCACAGGGGGCATCAGGGAGACCCAGTACTTC
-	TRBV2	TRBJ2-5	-	CASLTESQETQYF	TGTGCCAGCCTTACAGAGTCCCAAGAGACCCAGTACTTC
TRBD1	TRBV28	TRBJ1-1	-	CASTPETGDILTEAFF	TGTGCCAGCACCCCCGAGACAGGGGATATTCTAACTGAAGCTTTCTTT
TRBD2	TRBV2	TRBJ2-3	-	CASSATSGRMDTQYF	TGTGCCAGCAGTGCTACTAGCGGGAGGATGGATACGCAGTATTTT
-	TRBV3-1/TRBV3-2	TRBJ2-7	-	CASSPGAGDRKRSEQYF	TGTGCCAGCAGCCCCGGGGCAGGGGACCGCAAACGGTCCGAGCAGTACTTC
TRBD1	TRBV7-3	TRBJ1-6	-	CASARAKGAGSPLHF	TGTGCCAGCGCCCGGGCCAAGGGGGCAGGTTCACCCCTCCACTTT
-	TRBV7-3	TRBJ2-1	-	CASSKEGYNEQFF	TGTGCCAGCAGCAAGGAGGGCTACAATGAGCAGTTCTTC
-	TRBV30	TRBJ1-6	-	CAWRQARALHF	TGTGCCTGGAGACAGGCCAGGGCCCTCCACTTT
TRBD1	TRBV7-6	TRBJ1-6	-	CASRDPGQVNSPLHF	TGTGCCAGCCGGGACCCGGGACAGGTTAATTCACCCCTCCACTTT
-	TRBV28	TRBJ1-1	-	CASTPRGVGMNTEAFF	TGTGCCAGCACCCCGCGGGGGGTGGGGATGAACACTGAAGCTTTCTTT
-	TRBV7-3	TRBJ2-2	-	CASSLIPTSRGGELFF	TGTGCCAGCAGCTTAATCCCGACTAGCAGGGGCGGGGAGCTGTTTTTT
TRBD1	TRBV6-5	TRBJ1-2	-	CASRNTGGNYGYTF	TGTGCCAGCAGAAATACAGGGGGAAACTATGGCTACACCTTC
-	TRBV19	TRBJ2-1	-	CASTSTHGGQQFF	TGTGCCAGTACCAGTACCCACGGGGGACAGCAGTTCTTC
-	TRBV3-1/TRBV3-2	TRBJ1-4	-	CASSQDRGALGEKLFF	TGTGCCAGCAGCCAAGATCGGGGGGCGCTAGGTGAAAAACTGTTTTTT
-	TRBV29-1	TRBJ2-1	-	CATSGDNNEQFF	TGCGCGACTTCAGGGGATAACAATGAGCAGTTCTTC
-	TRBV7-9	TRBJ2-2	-	CASSYPSIAELFF	TGTGCCAGCAGCTACCCTAGCATCGCGGAGCTGTTTTTT
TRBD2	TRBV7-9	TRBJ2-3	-	CASSSSGADTQYF	TGTGCCAGCAGTTCTAGCGGGGCGGATACGCAGTATTTT
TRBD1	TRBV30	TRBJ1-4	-	CAWMPPFDRDNEKLFF	TGTGCCTGGATGCCCCCCTTTGACAGGGATAATGAAAAACTGTTTTTT
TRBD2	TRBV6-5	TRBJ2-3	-	CASSLGGVFTDTQYF	TGTGCCAGCAGTTTGGGAGGGGTTTTCACAGATACGCAGTATTTT
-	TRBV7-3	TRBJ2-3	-	CASSLTSAAPSERTQYF	TGTGCCAGCAGCTTAACGTCCGCGGCTCCCTCCGAGAGGACGCAGTATTTT
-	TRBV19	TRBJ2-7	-	CASSISSGVHYEQYF	TGTGCCAGTAGTATCAGTAGCGGTGTCCACTACGAGCAGTACTTC
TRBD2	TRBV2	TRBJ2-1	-	CASRARLAGDFNEQFF	TGTGCCAGCAGAGCCCGACTAGCGGGGGACTTCAATGAGCAGTTCTTC
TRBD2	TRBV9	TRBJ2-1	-	CASSVEGGSVYNEQFF	TGTGCCAGCAGCGTAGAGGGCGGGAGTGTATACAATGAGCAGTTCTTC
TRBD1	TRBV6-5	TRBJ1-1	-	CASRDRVRDPEAFF	TGTGCCAGCAGGGACAGGGTACGGGACCCTGAAGCTTTCTTT
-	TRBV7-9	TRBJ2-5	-	CASSLNRQIQETQYF	TGTGCCAGCAGCTTAAACAGACAGATCCAAGAGACCCAGTACTTC
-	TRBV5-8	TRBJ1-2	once	CASSLGVSNYGYTF	TGTGCCAGCAGCTTGGGAGTCTCTAACTATGGCTACACCTTC
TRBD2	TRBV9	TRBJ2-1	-	CASSVAGPGLAANSYNEQFF	TGTGCCAGCAGCGTAGCAGGGCCGGGACTAGCTGCCAACTCCTACAATGAGCAGTTCTTC
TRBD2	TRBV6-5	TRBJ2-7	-	CASSYWTSGPSYEQYF	TGTGCCAGCAGTTACTGGACTAGCGGGCCCTCCTACGAGCAGTACTTC
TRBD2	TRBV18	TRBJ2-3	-	CASSPLGGSGPDTQYF	TGTGCCAGCTCCCCATTGGGCGGGAGTGGGCCAGATACGCAGTATTTT
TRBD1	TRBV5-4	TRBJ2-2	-	CASSLRGPGELFF	TGTGCCAGCAGCCTCAGGGGGCCCGGGGAGCTGTTTTTT
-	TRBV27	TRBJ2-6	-	CASSDMKASTGANVLTF	TGTGCCAGCAGTGACATGAAAGCTTCAACCGGGGCCAACGTCCTGACTTTC
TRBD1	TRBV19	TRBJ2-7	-	CASRPDRALEQYF	TGTGCCAGTAGGCCTGACAGGGCGCTCGAGCAGTACTTC
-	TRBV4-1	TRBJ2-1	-	CASSQDRTSSYNEQFF	TGCGCCAGCAGCCAAGATCGAACTAGCTCCTACAATGAGCAGTTCTTC
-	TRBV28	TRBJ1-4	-	CASSSGGRWEKLFF	TGTGCCAGCAGTTCCGGGGGGAGGTGGGAAAAACTGTTTTTT
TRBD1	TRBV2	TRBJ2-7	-	CASSEGQGGYEQYF	TGTGCCAGCAGTGAGGGACAGGGAGGCTACGAGCAGTACTTC
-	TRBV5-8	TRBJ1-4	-	CASSLGYGTQRPKLFF	TGTGCCAGCAGCTTGGGTTACGGGACACAGCGGCCCAAACTGTTTTTT
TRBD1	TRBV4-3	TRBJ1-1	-	CASSQDWDRAGTEAFF	TGCGCCAGCAGCCAAGATTGGGACAGGGCGGGAACTGAAGCTTTCTTT
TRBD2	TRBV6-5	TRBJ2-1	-	CASSSPLAGAYNEQFF	TGTGCCAGCAGTTCCCCTCTAGCGGGAGCTTACAATGAGCAGTTCTTC
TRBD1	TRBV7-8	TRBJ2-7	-	CASSLGQWSEQYF	TGTGCCAGCAGCCTGGGACAGTGGAGCGAGCAGTACTTC
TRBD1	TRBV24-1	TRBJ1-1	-	CATSDGDRPEAFF	TGTGCCACCAGTGATGGGGACAGGCCTGAAGCTTTCTTT
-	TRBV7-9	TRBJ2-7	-	CASSSNYEQYF	TGTGCCAGCAGCTCCAACTACGAGCAGTACTTC
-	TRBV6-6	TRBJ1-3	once	CASRPPSGSGNTIYF	TGTGCCAGCAGGCCTCCGTCAGGCTCTGGAAACACCATATATTTT
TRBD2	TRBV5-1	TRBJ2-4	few	CASSLGGLAGAKNIQYF	TGCGCCAGCAGCTTGGGAGGGCTAGCGGGAGCCAAAAACATTCAGTACTTC
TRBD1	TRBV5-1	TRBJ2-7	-	CASNEGGTGAYEQYF	TGCGCCAGCAACGAAGGGGGGACAGGGGCCTACGAGCAGTACTTC
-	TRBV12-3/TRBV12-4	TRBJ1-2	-	CASSFQEHYGYTF	TGTGCCAGCAGTTTTCAAGAGCACTATGGCTACACCTTC
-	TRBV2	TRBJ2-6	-	CASTEGRSGANVLTF	TGTGCCAGCACCGAGGGTCGCTCTGGGGCCAACGTCCTGACTTTC
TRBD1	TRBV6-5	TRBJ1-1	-	CASSPDRGHLTEAFF	TGTGCCAGCAGCCCCGACAGGGGGCATTTGACTGAAGCTTTCTTT
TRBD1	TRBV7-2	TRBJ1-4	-	CASSPGTVGSKLFF	TGTGCCAGCAGCCCCGGGACAGTCGGTTCAAAACTGTTTTTT